A single sample gave rise to the 32 T cell receptor beta chains below, sequenced in a study of cytomegalovirus exposure and HLA in healthy donors. PCR employed 60 Vbeta and 13 Jbeta primers. Some clones are missing from TCRdb's copy, which holds only in-frame ones; the method was immunoSEQ multiplex PCR. This sample carries about 120,000 clones, 80% of them seen once, and the ten largest clones take 7.5% to 9%. Sequenced sample: PBMCs. The receptors stem from a female donor in good health and CMV-seropositive.

The DNA for the CDR3 is TGTGCCAGCAATGGACAGCCAGACTCCTACGAGCAGTACTTC. This encodes CASNGQPDSYEQYF. The chain uses TRBV6-1 and TRBJ2-7; the D gene is possibly TRBD1 (6 bases). The V gene lost 7 bases and the J gene lost 0 bases, with 13 bases spanning the gap. In germline, CDR1 is MNHNS, CDR2 SASEGT. This CDR3 has 14 amino acids.

In its sample, this clone was seen a few times. The CDR3 loop is CASSNGDSSPLHF. The CDR3 nucleotides read TGTGCCAGCAGTAATGGGGACAGCTCACCCCTCCACTTT. The J gene is TRBJ1-6, the V gene TRBV6-6; TRBD1 aligns across 7 bases. The J segment lost 10 bases and the V segment lost 5 bases, leaving 5 bases of the junction unmatched. Germline V gene data show CDR1 as MNHNY and CDR2 as SVGAGI (reference sequence). The CDR3 totals 13 residues.

The gene calls are TRBV7-8 and TRBJ1-5; 9 bases line up with TRBD1. CDR1 and CDR2 (germline): SGHVS, FQNEAQ. After removal of 1 base from V and 4 bases from J, the junction contained 5 bases not matched to a gene. CDR3 length: 16 residues. In nucleotides, the CDR3 is TGTGCCAGCAGCTTAGGGGACAGGGCCCATAATCAGCCCCAGCATTTT. This codes for CASSLGDRAHNQPQHF.

The CDR3 DNA reads TGTGCCAGCAGCGCCGGGACTAGCTTCTACAATGAGCAGTTCTTC. Protein: CASSAGTSFYNEQFF. The V and J genes are TRBV9 and TRBJ2-1; 9 bases match TRBD2. The germline V gene has CDR1 SGDLS and CDR2 YYNGEE. J gave up 3 bases and V 3 bases, and 4 bases lay outside the gene matches. This CDR3 has 15 residues.

This clone was observed a single time. The chain couples TRBV19 to TRBJ2-1; TRBD2 matches at 11 bases. This CDR3 is built from 17 residues. Germline V gene lookup returns CDR1 LNHDA and CDR2 SQIVND (reference sequence). V shed 1 base, J shed 5 bases, and the junction held 7 bases outside the gene matches. The CDR3 nucleotides are TGTGCCAGTAGTATAGTCCTAGCGGGGGGACGGAACAATGAGCAGTTCTTC. It is translated as CASSIVLAGGRNNEQFF.

J is TRBJ2-1 and V is TRBV4-2; 7 bases are a match to TRBD2. The ends lost 0 bases at V and 1 base at J; junction bases unmatched: 6. This CDR3 region has 17 residues. Germline V CDR1 and CDR2: LGHNA, YNFKEQ. The CDR3 nucleotides read TGTGCCAGCAGCCAAGAATTTGGGCGGGGGTCCTACAATGAGCAGTTCTTC. Translated, it gives CASSQEFGRGSYNEQFF.

This clone was detected once. This chain joins TRBV4-3 and TRBJ2-5, with D unclear. This CDR3 is 15 amino acids long. Trimming removed 0 bases from V and 0 bases from J, with 8 bases in between. Germline V lookup: CDR1 LGHNA, CDR2 YSLEER. For the CDR3, the DNA is TGCGCCAGCAGCCAAGAGATGCTAGACCAAGAGACCCAGTACTTC. It encodes CASSQEMLDQETQYF.

This clone was detected a few times. The gene calls are TRBV27 and TRBJ1-1; a possible D gene is TRBD1 (6 bases). Trimming removed 6 bases from V and 7 bases from J, with 12 bases in between. CDR3 size: 12 residues. Germline CDR1 MNHEY, CDR2 SMNVEV (reference sequence). CDR3 sequence: CASRGTPFEAFF. The DNA of the CDR3 is TGTGCCAGCAGAGGGACACCATTTGAAGCTTTCTTT.

The J gene is TRBJ2-4, the V gene TRBV11-3; TRBD2 might be the D (6 bases). Looked up from germline, CDR1 is SGHNT and CDR2 is YENEEA. The CDR3 contains 14 residues. Trimming cost V 5 bases and J 8 bases, with 16 bases left between them. Here the CDR3 DNA reads TGTGCCAGCAGCCTTGGGAGGCCCGGGGACATTCAGTACTTC. Encoded protein: CASSLGRPGDIQYF.

This clone was counted a single time. The V and J genes are TRBV5-6 and TRBJ2-5, with 7 bases that match TRBD1. The CDR3 spans 15 residues. Per the germline V gene, CDR1 is SGHDT and CDR2 is YYEEEE. J gave up 4 bases and V 4 bases, and 10 bases lay outside the gene matches. The CDR3 DNA is TGTGCCAGCAGCATCACCGGGACAGTTACAGAGACCCAGTACTTC. It specifies CASSITGTVTETQYF.

This clone appeared once. This sequence joins TRBV10-2 and TRBJ1-1; 9 bases map to TRBD1. Germline V CDR1 and CDR2: WSHSY, SAAADI. This CDR3 has 17 amino acids. V dropped 2 bases and J dropped 7; count of bases not matched to a gene: 14. DNA for the CDR3: TGCGCCAGCAGTGAGGCGGACAGGGGAGGTCCTAGGGGTGAAGCTTTCTTT. It encodes CASSEADRGGPRGEAFF.

CDR3 in amino acids: CASSRTGVGTGELFF. CDR3 DNA: TGTGCCAGCAGCAGGACAGGGGTGGGCACCGGGGAGCTGTTTTTT. V is TRBV6-5 and J is TRBJ2-2, with TRBD1 matching over 9 bases. Germline lookup yields CDR1 MNHEY and CDR2 SVGAGI. V gave up 6 bases and J gave up 4 bases; unmatched junction bases: 6. The CDR3 extends over 15 amino acids.

V gene TRBV14 combines with J gene TRBJ2-7, with D possibly matching TRBD2 (5 bases). This CDR3 contains 16 residues. Germline V lookup: CDR1 SGHDN, CDR2 FVKESK. V lost 1 base and J 7 bases, leaving 20 bases between the germline ends. CDR3 sequence reads: CASSQVDGGVGTEQYF. Here the CDR3 DNA reads TGTGCCAGCAGCCAAGTGGATGGAGGCGTTGGAACGGAGCAGTACTTC.

The chain couples TRBV7-8 to TRBJ1-1; no reliable D call. Germline values: CDR1 SGHVS, CDR2 FQNEAQ. The CDR3 consists of 14 residues. V lost 3 bases and J 1 base, leaving 9 bases between the germline ends. CDR3 DNA sequence: TGTGCCAGCAGCTTTTACGGGGAGAACACTGAAGCTTTCTTT. Its translation is CASSFYGENTEAFF.

This chain links TRBV19 with TRBJ1-1, with 8 bases that match TRBD1. The V gene's germline CDR1 is LNHDA and CDR2 SQIVND (reference sequence). V dropped 3 bases and J dropped 8; count of bases not matched to a gene: 8. The CDR3 spans 14 residues. CDR3 protein: CASSIQFRDREAFF. The CDR3 coding sequence is TGTGCCAGTAGTATCCAATTCCGGGACAGGGAAGCTTTCTTT.

This clone has just one count. The chain has TRBV5-6 and TRBJ1-1; 7 nucleotides line up with TRBD1. This CDR3 has 16 residues. Looked up from germline, CDR1 is SGHDT and CDR2 is YYEEEE. J gave up 1 base and V 3 bases, and 9 bases lay outside the gene matches. The CDR3 DNA sequence: TGTGCCAGCAGCTCCTGGAGGGGGACAGAGAACACTGAAGCTTTCTTT. Translated: CASSSWRGTENTEAFF.

CDR3 sequence reads: CASRGTATGELFF. CDR3 nucleotides: TGTGCCAGCAGAGGGACAGCCACCGGGGAGCTGTTTTTT. The chain is built from TRBV2 and TRBJ2-2, with 7 nucleotides matching TRBD1. V dropped 6 bases and J dropped 4; count of bases not matched to a gene: 2. Germline V CDR1 and CDR2: SNHLY, FYNNEI. The CDR3 is 13 amino acids.

The rearrangement uses TRBV9 and TRBJ1-2; 7 bases are shared with TRBD1. CDR1 and CDR2 from the germline V gene are SGDLS and YYNGEE. The length of the CDR3 is 15 residues. With 3 bases clipped from V and 3 bases from J, the junction kept 8 bases outside the gene matches. The CDR3 coding sequence is TGTGCCAGCAGCGCCCGTTTCAGGGGGGACTATGGCTACACCTTC. Translated: CASSARFRGDYGYTF. The full variable domain, its missing parts supplied by reference TRBV9 and TRBJ1-2, is DSGVTQTPKHLITATGQRVTLRCSPRSGDLSVYWYQQSLDQGLQFLIQYYNGEERAKGNILERFSAQQFPDLHSELNLSSLELGDSALYFCASSARFRGDYGYTFGSGTRLTVV.

This clone has just a few counts. The rearrangement joins TRBV30 to TRBJ1-1, with 7 bases that match TRBD1. Germline V CDR1 and CDR2: GTSNPN, SVGIG (reference sequence). The CDR3 is 13 residues long. V shed 5 bases, J shed 3 bases, and the junction held 6 bases outside the gene matches. The CDR3 protein is CAWSGQSDTEAFF. The CDR3 DNA reads TGTGCCTGGTCGGGACAGTCGGACACTGAAGCTTTCTTT.

Of note for this clone: Mismatch with germline at one junction end may stem from a read error. The V call is TRBV5-1, the J call TRBJ2-3, with TRBD2 identical over 7 bases. The CDR3 has 14 residues. Germline CDR1 reads SGHRS; CDR2 reads YFSETQ. The CDR3 DNA is TGCGCCAGCAGGTTGGGGGGGGAGACAGATACGCAGTATTTT. This sequence encodes CASRLGGETDTQYF. The whole variable domain, remainder taken from reference TRBV5-1 and TRBJ2-3, is KAGVTQTPRYLIKTRGQQVTLSCSPISGHRSVSWYQQTPGQGLQFLFEYFSETQRNKGNFPGRFSGRQFSNSRSEMNVSTLELGDSALYLCASRLGGETDTQYFGPGTRLTVL.

This rearrangement joins TRBV27 to TRBJ2-1, with 7 bases aligning to TRBD1. The CDR3 is 16 residues long. Germline V gene data show CDR1 as MNHEY and CDR2 as SMNVEV (reference sequence). V lost 5 bases and J lost 0; bases outside the gene matches: 7. CDR3 DNA: TGTGCCAGCAGTCCCTACAGGGGTAACTCCTACAATGAGCAGTTCTTC. It is translated as CASSPYRGNSYNEQFF.

The chain uses TRBV27 and TRBJ1-2; 7 nucleotides match TRBD1. The CDR3 loop spans 13 amino acids. Losses at the gene ends were 3 bases for V and 8 bases for J; bases not matched to a gene: 6. CDR1 and CDR2 from the germline V gene are MNHEY and SMNVEV (reference sequence). CDR3 loop: CASSFGGGVGYTF. The CDR3, as DNA: TGTGCCAGCAGTTTTGGAGGGGGCGTAGGCTACACCTTC.

This clone appeared a few times. The rearrangement uses TRBV7-9 and TRBJ1-2; D gene ambiguous. The V gene's germline CDR1 is SEHNR and CDR2 FQNEAQ (reference sequence). Trimming stripped 4 bases from V and 2 bases from J, with 11 bases between. The CDR3 runs 14 residues. The CDR3 spells CASSSFEANYGYTF. Written as DNA, the CDR3 is TGTGCCAGCAGCTCATTTGAGGCGAACTATGGCTACACCTTC.

The chain recombines TRBV27 with TRBJ1-2; unclear D gene. Germline CDR1 and CDR2: MNHEY and SMNVEV (reference sequence). V lost 8 bases, J lost 0 bases, and 16 bases lay in between. The CDR3 sequence is 15 residues long. The DNA for the CDR3 is TGTGCCAGCCGCCAAGGAGCTACATCTAACTATGGCTACACCTTC. Protein product: CASRQGATSNYGYTF.

The V call is TRBV9, the J call TRBJ2-3; D is uncertain. Germline V CDR1 and CDR2: SGDLS, YYNGEE. V gave up 3 bases and J gave up 2 bases, with 13 bases separating them. The CDR3 spans 15 residues. CDR3 nucleotide sequence: TGTGCCAGCAGCGCCGGGTACTCCGACACAGATACGCAGTATTTT. Its translation: CASSAGYSDTDTQYF.

The chain links TRBV15 to TRBJ2-7; TRBD2 is a possible D gene (6 bases). Per germline, CDR1 LNHNV and CDR2 YYDKDF (reference sequence). V was shortened by 3 bases and J by 0 bases, with 9 bases between the two germline ends. This CDR3 comprises 14 residues. The CDR3 region has the DNA TGTGCCACCAGCAGGGGACTTAACTCCTACGAGCAGTACTTC. Encoded protein: CATSRGLNSYEQYF.

The chain recombines TRBV25-1 with TRBJ1-2, with a tentative D call TRBD1 (5 bases). This CDR3 is 16 amino acids long. Germline V gives CDR1 MGHDK, CDR2 SYGVNS. V lost 2 bases and J 0 bases, leaving 13 bases between the germline ends. The CDR3 region is CASSETQGRANYGYTF. DNA of the CDR3: TGTGCCAGCAGTGAAACCCAGGGCCGAGCTAACTATGGCTACACCTTC.

This clone has more than one count but fewer than ten. Different DNA sequences within this sample yield the same CDR3. The rearrangement links TRBV29-1 to TRBJ2-2; 8 nucleotides match TRBD1. There are 12 residues in the CDR3. The germline V gene has CDR1 SQVTM and CDR2 ANQGSEA. V lost 4 bases to trimming and J lost 5 bases; unmatched junction nucleotides: 0. The CDR3 sequence: CSVGQGTGELFF. The CDR3, as DNA: TGCAGCGTTGGACAGGGGACCGGGGAGCTGTTTTTT.

The chain joins TRBV7-8 to TRBJ2-2; 12 bases match TRBD2. Unmatched junction bases numbered 8, after V lost 4 bases and J lost 5 bases. Germline CDR1 and CDR2: SGHVS and FQNEAQ. CDR3 length equals 17 residues. CDR3 region: CASSSDTSGGRTGELFF. The CDR3 DNA is TGTGCCAGCAGCTCCGACACTAGCGGGGGGCGGACCGGGGAGCTGTTTTTT.

The count of this clone is one. The V and J genes are TRBV20-1 and TRBJ1-3, with D perhaps matching TRBD1 (5 bases). The ends were cut back, 2 bases at V and 8 bases at J, with 7 bases in the middle. This CDR3 has 11 amino acids. Germline CDR1 and CDR2: DFQATT and SNEGSKA (reference sequence). The CDR3 sequence is CSARIRDTIYF. Here the CDR3 DNA reads TGCAGTGCTAGAATCAGGGACACCATATATTTT.

CDR3 sequence (DNA): TGCGCCAGCAGCTTGAACAGGGGGCTGGGCGAGCAGTACTTC. Encoded protein: CASSLNRGLGEQYF. The V gene is TRBV5-1, the J gene TRBJ2-7, with 9 bases that match TRBD1. CDR3 length equals 14 residues. The V gene end was trimmed by 1 base and the J gene end by 6 bases; junction bases not matched to a gene: 5. Germline V gene sequence: CDR1 SGHRS, CDR2 YFSETQ. The full variable domain, in which reference TRBV5-1 and TRBJ2-7 provide the parts outside the CDR3, is KAGVTQTPRYLIKTRGQQVTLSCSPISGHRSVSWYQQTPGQGLQFLFEYFSETQRNKGNFPGRFSGRQFSNSRSEMNVSTLELGDSALYLCASSLNRGLGEQYFGPGTRLTVT.

The chain uses TRBV10-3 and TRBJ1-5; tentatively, D is TRBD1 (5 bases). The CDR3 spans 17 residues. V gave up 0 bases and J gave up 1 base, with 13 bases separating them. CDR1 is ENHRY, CDR2 SYGVKD, per germline. The CDR3 nucleotides are TGTGCCATCAGTGAGTCAAGGGGCGGGAAGAGCAATCAGCCCCAGCATTTT. Its translation is CAISESRGGKSNQPQHF.